This T cell receptor (beta chain) is from a study of vaccination and CD4 T cells after COVID-19. Study-wide background: Four females and six males made up the convalescents, two of whom were Hispanic. The interval from dose two to post-vaccine sampling had a median of about 66 days, and it ranged from 14 to 241.

In this cohort, PCR tests turned positive between March and December 2020, predating US Alpha, Beta and Delta variants. Study conclusions and caveats: SARS-CoV-2-reactive clonotypes rose nonsignificantly, with the median going from about 20 to 38.

TCRdb passed the PCR reads through MiXCR, listing each CDR3 protein once. The sample has about 18,000 distinct CDR3 sequences; less than 80% are singletons. Regarding this clonotype: Its target is unknown.

The junction had 7 bases not matched to a gene; V was cut back by 7 bases and J by 4 bases. The CDR3 runs 15 residues. The germline gives CDR1 MDHEN, CDR2 SYDVKM. This sequence originates from a human donor who had recovered from COVID-19. This material consisted of CD4+ T cells from blood, taken before SARS-CoV-2 vaccination. V is TRBV28 and J is TRBJ2-1, with 10 bases aligning to TRBD1. The chain's CDR3 is CASTSGGQGYNEQFF. The CDR3 coding sequence is TGTGCCAGCACCTCAGGGGGACAGGGGTACAATGAGCAGTTCTTC.